Below, 3 T cell receptor beta chains from the same sample are listed, as sequenced in a study of CXCR3-negative and CXCR3-positive naive CD8 T cells. UMI-labeled 5' RACE TRB cDNA libraries were prepared from the cells. TCRdb reprocessed the 5' RACE reads; each CDR3 protein has one entry and no DNA is given. The listing records about 56,000 distinct CDR3 sequences. Material for sequencing was memory CD8+ T cells from blood. The receptor set was obtained from a human donor in good health. Some clones in this sample may be carry-over from other donors' samples.

The rearrangement links TRBV7-8 to TRBJ1-5. The CDR3 has 17 amino acids. Germline loops: CDR1 SGHVS, CDR2 FQNEAQ. CDR3 loop: CASSLAGPRPSNQPQHF.

The chain combines TRBV7-2 with TRBJ2-4; TCRdb's D gene call, TRBD1, goes unchecked for lack of DNA. CDR3 length: 17 residues. Germline V CDR1 and CDR2: SGHTA, FQGNSA. The chain's CDR3 is CASSRSLGQIAKNIQYF. Full variable domain (outside the CDR3, taken from reference TRBV7-2 and TRBJ2-4): GAGVSQSPSNKVTEKGKDVELRCDPISGHTALYWYRQSLGQGLEFLIYFQGNSAPDKSGLPSDRFSAERTGGSVSTLTIQRTQQEDSAVYLCASSRSLGQIAKNIQYFGAGTRLSVL.

CDR3 in amino acids: CSAREREFEKLFF. The chain carries TRBV20-1 and TRBJ1-4. The CDR3 extends over 13 amino acids. CDR1 is DFQATT and CDR2 is SNEGSKA in the germline V gene (reference sequence).